One and the same sample provided the 18 T cell receptor beta chains below, sequenced in a study of spatial heterogeneity in lung cancer. Via MiXCR, TCRdb re-called the 5' RACE reads, giving one row per CDR3 protein. The table lists fewer than 45,000 distinct CDR3 sequences, about 6.5% of them singletons, with around 45% in the top ten. Specified time point: sample taken at primary tumor resection. This specimen was PBMCs, taken at surgery. The receptors come from a female donor with early-stage non-small cell lung cancer.

A few counts support this clonotype. CDR3 nucleotides: TGTGCCAGCAGGATAGAATCGCAGATAGACTACGAGCAGTACTTC. Amino acids: CASRIESQIDYEQYF. The chain recombines TRBV6-1 with TRBJ2-7, with D uncertain. Germline V CDR1 and CDR2: MNHNS, SASEGT. The CDR3 sequence is 15 residues long. Trimming removed 6 bases from V and 3 bases from J, with 18 bases in between.

In this sample, this clonotype turned up many times. The chain combines TRBV6-5 with TRBJ2-5, with D uncertain. The V end lost 6 bases, the J end lost 2 bases, and 10 bases lay between the germline ends. The CDR3 consists of 13 residues. The germline V gene encodes CDR1 MNHEY and CDR2 SVGAGI. CDR3 protein: CASRPPGQETQYF. Here the CDR3 DNA reads TGTGCCAGCAGGCCCCCTGGTCAAGAGACCCAGTACTTC.

V gene TRBV6-6 combines with J gene TRBJ2-2; tentative D call: TRBD1 (5 bases). Trimming left V 11 bases short and J 2 bases short, with 15 bases between. This CDR3 is 14 amino acids long. From germline, CDR1 is MNHNY and CDR2 SVGAGI (reference sequence). The CDR3 bases are TGTGCCGCGTTAAGGCAGGGAAACACCGGGGAGCTGTTTTTT. Its protein product is CAALRQGNTGELFF.

The J gene is TRBJ2-3, the V gene TRBV7-3; 11 positions agree with TRBD2. Germline CDR1 reads SGHTA; CDR2 reads FQGTGA. The CDR3 has 16 amino acids. Trimming cost V 2 bases and J 3 bases; bases outside gene matches: 4. The CDR3 spells CASSLSGTSGTDTQYF. The CDR3 nucleotides read TGTGCCAGCAGCTTATCTGGGACTAGCGGAACAGATACGCAGTATTTT.

The genes are TRBV7-9 and TRBJ2-6, with 7 bases aligning to TRBD1. Germline V gene data show CDR1 as SEHNR and CDR2 as FQNEAQ (reference sequence). This CDR3 is 17 amino acids long. The V segment lost 1 base and the J segment 2 bases; nucleotides outside the gene matches: 5. The CDR3 DNA sequence: TGTGCCAGCAGCTTAGGAACAGGGGTTACTGGGGCCAACGTCCTGACTTTC. This gives the protein CASSLGTGVTGANVLTF. Supplemented by reference TRBV7-9 and TRBJ2-6, the full variable domain reads DTGVSQNPRHKITKRGQNVTFRCDPISEHNRLYWYRQTLGQGPEFLTYFQNEAQLEKSRLLSDRFSAERPKGSFSTLEIQRTEQGDSAMYLCASSLGTGVTGANVLTFGAGSRLTVL.

The chain has TRBV7-2 and TRBJ1-4, with TRBD1 as a possible D gene (5 bases). V lost 1 base, J lost 13 bases, and 13 bases lay in between. The CDR3 is 13 residues long. Germline CDR1 is SGHTA and CDR2 is FQGNSA. DNA for the CDR3: TGTGCCAGCAGCTTAGGACGGTCTGGGGGACTGTTTTTT. It is translated as CASSLGRSGGLFF.

This clonotype has ten or more counts. The chain recombines TRBV7-2 with TRBJ1-1, with D possibly being TRBD1 (5 bases). The ends were cut back, 0 bases at V and 7 bases at J, with 15 bases in the middle. The CDR3 totals 15 residues. Germline V gene sequence: CDR1 SGHTA, CDR2 FQGNSA. The CDR3 DNA is TGTGCCAGCAGCTTAGCGCGAACAGGAAAAGGTGAAGCTTTCTTT. This sequence encodes CASSLARTGKGEAFF. The whole variable domain, remainder taken from reference TRBV7-2 and TRBJ1-1, is GAGVSQSPSNKVTEKGKDVELRCDPISGHTALYWYRQSLGQGLEFLIYFQGNSAPDKSGLPSDRFSAERTGGSVSTLTIQRTQQEDSAVYLCASSLARTGKGEAFFGQGTRLTVV.

The rearrangement joins TRBV24-1 to TRBJ2-1; no firm D call. Germline assignment: CDR1 KGHDR and CDR2 SFDVKD. V lost 6 bases, J lost 8 bases, and 13 bases lay in between. The CDR3 has 13 residues. CDR3 nucleotide sequence: TGTGCCACCAGTTCCTCTGGCGTCGATGAGCAGTTCTTC. This translates into CATSSSGVDEQFF.

This clonotype was picked up a small number of times. The V and J genes are TRBV18 and TRBJ2-1, with 9 bases lining up with TRBD2. Germline lookup yields CDR1 KGHSH and CDR2 LQKENI. With 3 bases clipped from V and 4 bases from J, the junction kept 10 bases outside the gene matches. The CDR3 covers 17 residues. CDR3 nucleotide sequence: TGTGCCAGCTCACCCATTTATTCAAGCGGGGGGTACAATGAGCAGTTCTTC. Protein product: CASSPIYSSGGYNEQFF.

V and J are TRBV7-9 and TRBJ1-2; D call uncertain. Trimming removed 1 base at V and 7 bases at J, with 7 bases between. The CDR3 runs 12 residues. Germline V lookup: CDR1 SEHNR, CDR2 FQNEAQ (reference sequence). CDR3 nucleotides: TGTGCCAGCAGCTTAGAGGTTGCTGGCTACACCTTC. It codes for CASSLEVAGYTF.

The sample holds a few counts of this clonotype. The CDR3 DNA sequence: TGTGCCAGCAGGAAACCTAGCGGGGGGGCGACCGAGCAGTACTTC. Its translation is CASRKPSGGATEQYF. V usage is TRBV2 and J usage is TRBJ2-7; TRBD2 matches at 12 bases. In germline, CDR1 is SNHLY, CDR2 FYNNEI. Trimming removed 6 bases from V and 6 bases from J; junction bases left unmatched: 9. The CDR3 runs to 15 residues.

Many counts were recorded for this clonotype. The chain links TRBV28 to TRBJ1-5; 7 bases are a match to TRBD1. The CDR3 extends over 18 amino acids. V shed 5 bases and J 5 bases; nucleotides not matched to a gene: 18. Germline V lookup: CDR1 MDHEN, CDR2 SYDVKM. Here the CDR3 reads CASSQTQGVTARDQPQHF. The CDR3 DNA reads as TGTGCCAGCAGTCAAACCCAGGGGGTCACCGCCAGGGATCAGCCCCAGCATTTT. The complete variable domain, with remaining parts taken from reference TRBV28 and TRBJ1-5, reads DVKVTQSSRYLVKRTGEKVFLECVQDMDHENMFWYRQDPGLGLRLIYFSYDVKMKEKGDIPEGYSVSREKKERFSLILESASTNQTSMYLCASSQTQGVTARDQPQHFGDGTRLSIL.

This clonotype was recorded a few times. The J gene is TRBJ2-2, the V gene TRBV2; 8 bases map to TRBD2. This CDR3 spans 14 amino acids. Germline V CDR1 and CDR2: SNHLY, FYNNEI. The junction had 4 bases not matched to a gene; V was cut back by 5 bases and J by 5 bases. The CDR3 region has the DNA TGTGCCAGCAGTACGGGACTAGGGACCGGGGAGCTGTTTTTT. It is translated as CASSTGLGTGELFF.

This clonotype has ten or more counts. The V gene is TRBV7-2, the J gene TRBJ1-2; D gene uncertain. This CDR3 spans 13 amino acids. Trimming took 3 bases from V and 8 from J, leaving 13 bases between them. The germline V gene has CDR1 SGHTA and CDR2 FQGNSA. The CDR3 nucleotides read TGTGCCAGCAGCTTCGACACAACGCGGGGCTACACCTTC. Protein sequence: CASSFDTTRGYTF. The whole variable domain, remainder taken from reference TRBV7-2 and TRBJ1-2, is GAGVSQSPSNKVTEKGKDVELRCDPISGHTALYWYRQSLGQGLEFLIYFQGNSAPDKSGLPSDRFSAERTGGSVSTLTIQRTQQEDSAVYLCASSFDTTRGYTFGSGTRLTVV.

This clonotype was seen ten or more times. The rearrangement joins TRBV20-1 to TRBJ1-2, with 8 positions matching TRBD1. Germline CDR1 reads DFQATT; CDR2 reads SNEGSKA (reference sequence). V dropped 3 bases and J dropped 5; count of bases not matched to a gene: 8. There are 14 residues in the CDR3. This CDR3 reads CSASEGQASYGYTF. The CDR3 DNA reads as TGCAGTGCTAGCGAGGGACAGGCGAGTTATGGCTACACCTTC.

This clonotype has ten or more counts. This sequence joins TRBV19 and TRBJ2-7, with 8 bases lining up with TRBD1. CDR1 is LNHDA, CDR2 SQIVND, per germline (reference sequence). The length of the CDR3 is 18 residues. The V gene end was trimmed by 6 bases and the J gene end by 3 bases; junction bases not matched to a gene: 19. The CDR3 coding sequence is TGTGCCAGTAGAAGAAGTCCGGGACAGGCCGGGGCGCTCTACGAGCAGTACTTC. It yields the protein CASRRSPGQAGALYEQYF.

The genes are TRBV3-1 and TRBJ1-1; D remains unclear. The CDR3 spans 14 residues. V lost 4 bases, J lost 1 base, and 10 bases lay in between. Germline V gives CDR1 LGHDT, CDR2 YNNKEL (reference sequence). CDR3 sequence reads: CASSPYRTNTEAFF. In DNA form, the CDR3 reads TGTGCCAGCAGCCCCTATCGGACGAACACTGAAGCTTTCTTT. Based on the CDR3 plus reference TRBV3-1 and TRBJ1-1, the full variable domain is DTAVSQTPKYLVTQMGNDKSIKCEQNLGHDTMYWYKQDSKKFLKIMFSYNNKELIINETVPNRFSPKSPDKAHLNLHINSLELGDSAVYFCASSPYRTNTEAFFGQGTRLTVV.

This clonotype was counted ten times or more. V usage is TRBV12-3 or TRBV12-4 and J usage is TRBJ1-1, with no clear D. V was shortened by 8 bases and J by 2 bases, with 12 bases between the two germline ends. The CDR3 is 13 amino acids. The CDR3 region has the DNA TGTGCCAGCTCACCAAGGGTTAACACTGAAGCTTTCTTT. The encoded protein is CASSPRVNTEAFF.